The 31 T cell receptor beta chains given below trace back to one sample, sequenced in a study of identical twins' blood T cells. TCRdb reprocessed the 5' RACE reads with MiXCR, giving one entry per CDR3 protein. The repertoire holds about 370,000 distinct CDR3 sequences, roughly 28% seen once, with 5.5% to 7% in the top ten. Sequencing was carried out using PBMCs. All receptors derive from a woman aged 18-49 years in good health.

In the case of this clonotype: Sequence at one end of the junction differs from germline and may be a read error. This chain uses TRBV25-1 with TRBJ1-6; D perhaps matches TRBD1 (6 bases). The germline CDR1 and CDR2 sequences are MGHDK and SYGVNS. CDR3 size: 14 residues. CDR3 loop: CASSLQGNDSPPHF. In DNA form, the CDR3 reads TGTGCCAGCAGTTTACAGGGCAACGATTCGCCCCCCCACTTT.

This clonotype has just a few counts. The gene calls are TRBV28 and TRBJ1-1; 8 bases agree with TRBD1. CDR3 size: 16 residues. V lost 3 bases to trimming and J lost 1 base; unmatched junction nucleotides: 7. Germline values: CDR1 MDHEN, CDR2 SYDVKM. This CDR3 is CASSFQGARENTEAFF. CDR3 nucleotides: TGTGCCAGCAGTTTCCAGGGGGCGCGGGAGAACACTGAAGCTTTCTTT.

Details on this clonotype: This clone may be a read error of a much larger clone one base away. The chain employs TRBV5-1 and TRBJ2-7; 11 bases are shared with TRBD2. The CDR3 spans 14 residues. CDR1 SGHRS and CDR2 YFSETQ come from the germline V gene. The CDR3 loop reads CASSLTSGSYDQYF. The DNA of the CDR3 is TGCGCCAGCAGCTTGACTAGCGGGAGCTACGATCAGTACTTC. The entire variable domain, with the rest obtained from reference TRBV5-1 and TRBJ2-7, is as follows: KAGVTQTPRYLIKTRGQQVTLSCSPISGHRSVSWYQQTPGQGLQFLFEYFSETQRNKGNFPGRFSGRQFSNSRSEMNVSTLELGDSALYLCASSLTSGSYDQYFGPGTRLTVT.

As to this clonotype: This CDR3 is missing its conserved last phenylalanine or tryptophan, likely due to a read error. The rearrangement links TRBV4-3 to TRBJ2-1; 7 bases are shared with TRBD2. Germline V gene lookup returns CDR1 LGHNA and CDR2 YSLEER. Unmatched junction bases numbered 4, after V lost 0 bases and J lost 2 bases. The CDR3 runs to 16 residues. CDR3 sequence: CASSQDLAEPYNEQFL. CDR3 DNA: TGCGCCAGCAGCCAAGATCTAGCGGAACCCTACAATGAGCAGTTCTTG.

About this clonotype itself: A much more abundant neighbour one base away suggests this may be a read error. This chain uses TRBV6-6 with TRBJ1-2, with 8 bases aligning to TRBD1. CDR1 is MNHNY, CDR2 SVGAGI, per germline (reference sequence). The CDR3 runs 14 residues. The CDR3 sequence is CTSSFDRGAGGYTF. The CDR3 region has the DNA TGTACCAGCAGTTTCGACAGGGGTGCGGGTGGCTACACCTTC.

This clonotype turned up a few times. The chain combines TRBV18 with TRBJ2-2, with D unresolved. Looked up from germline, CDR1 is KGHSH and CDR2 is LQKENI. The germline V and J ends were trimmed by 4 bases and 0 bases, with 6 bases remaining between them. The CDR3 covers 14 residues. DNA of the CDR3: TGTGCCAGCTCACTACAGTCGAACACCGGGGAGCTGTTTTTT. This codes for CASSLQSNTGELFF.

About this clonotype itself: The junction and the germline gene differ at one end; a read error may be behind it. V usage is TRBV29-1 and J usage is TRBJ2-5; 8 bases fit TRBD2. Germline CDR1 is SQVTM and CDR2 is ANQGSEA. This CDR3 comprises 13 residues. The CDR3 loop reads CSVRTSPQETPYF. Written as DNA, the CDR3 is TGCAGCGTTCGGACTAGCCCCCAGGAGACCCCGTACTTC.

This clonotype was detected many times. V usage is TRBV5-1 and J usage is TRBJ1-4; no firm D call. This CDR3 is 15 amino acids long. Deletions cut 2 bases from V and 7 bases from J, with 15 bases between. The germline V gene encodes CDR1 SGHRS and CDR2 YFSETQ. The CDR3 loop is CASSLPGAGSEKLFF. Here the CDR3 DNA reads TGCGCCAGCAGCTTACCGGGAGCCGGGAGTGAAAAACTGTTTTTT.

The chain has TRBV6-5 and TRBJ2-7; possibly TRBD1 for D (6 bases). In germline, CDR1 is MNHEY, CDR2 SVGAGI. This CDR3 is 15 amino acids long. The V and J ends lost 0 bases and 3 bases respectively, with 12 bases between them. CDR3 protein: CASSYSSGQSYEQYF. In nucleotides, the CDR3 is TGTGCCAGCAGTTACTCGAGCGGACAGAGCTACGAGCAGTACTTC.

This clonotype showed up just a few times. This chain uses TRBV6-6 with TRBJ2-1, with TRBD2 matching over 8 bases. Trimming took 6 bases from V and 7 from J; bases not matched to a gene: 14. CDR1 is MNHNY, CDR2 SVGAGI, per germline (reference sequence). The CDR3 is 16 residues long. CDR3 sequence reads: CASSYDPSGRWNEQFF. CDR3 bases: TGTGCCAGCAGCTACGACCCCAGCGGGAGATGGAATGAGCAGTTCTTC.

This clonotype was detected a few times. The chain joins TRBV19 to TRBJ2-1, with TRBD2 matching 11 bases. The germline CDR1 and CDR2 sequences are LNHDA and SQIVND (reference sequence). The CDR3 runs to 16 residues. J lost 3 bases, V lost 4 bases, and 5 bases had no gene match. The CDR3 nucleotides are TGTGCCAGTAGTACCCTAGCGGGAGGTCTCTACAATGAGCAGTTCTTC. It is translated as CASSTLAGGLYNEQFF.

With regard to this clonotype: An end of the junction differs from the germline gene, which may be a read error. Here the CDR3 reads CTSSGGRGIIYGYTF. The CDR3 nucleotides read TGTACCAGCAGCGGAGGAAGAGGAATAATCTATGGCTACACCTTC. The chain combines TRBV5-4 with TRBJ1-2, with D uncertain. This CDR3 contains 15 residues. Germline V gene lookup returns CDR1 SGHNT and CDR2 YYREEE (reference sequence).

This clonotype was recorded a few times. The chain couples TRBV14 to TRBJ2-1, with D tentatively TRBD1 (5 bases). The CDR3 length is 15 residues. Germline V gives CDR1 SGHDN, CDR2 FVKESK. Trimming cost V 3 bases and J 2 bases, with 11 bases left between them. The CDR3: CASSQGRLTYNEQFF. CDR3 coding DNA: TGTGCCAGCAGCCAGGGGCGGCTCACCTACAATGAGCAGTTCTTC. The entire variable domain, with the rest obtained from reference TRBV14 and TRBJ2-1, is as follows: EAGVTQFPSHSVIEKGQTVTLRCDPISGHDNLYWYRRVMGKEIKFLLHFVKESKQDESGMPNNRFLAERTGGTYSTLKVQPAELEDSGVYFCASSQGRLTYNEQFFGPGTRLTVL.

This clonotype turned up a few times. V usage is TRBV28 and J usage is TRBJ2-7; the D is unclear. Looked up from germline, CDR1 is MDHEN and CDR2 is SYDVKM. The CDR3 is 12 residues long. V shed 2 bases and J shed 4 bases, with 6 bases lying between them. Here the CDR3 reads CASSLELYEQYF. CDR3 DNA sequence: TGTGCCAGCAGTTTAGAGCTTTACGAGCAGTACTTC.

The V and J genes are TRBV7-9 and TRBJ1-2, with D unresolved. The CDR3 has 13 amino acids. CDR1 is SEHNR and CDR2 is FQNEAQ in the germline V gene (reference sequence). The V end lost 6 bases, the J end lost 5 bases, and 13 bases lay between the germline ends. CDR3 nucleotide sequence: TGTGCCAGCAGGCTCAGGAGTGGGTATGGCTACACCTTC. Its protein is CASRLRSGYGYTF.

This rearrangement joins TRBV20-1 to TRBJ1-1, with TRBD1 matching over 9 bases. The germline V gene has CDR1 DFQATT and CDR2 SNEGSKA (reference sequence). This CDR3 region has 14 residues. V trimming: 5 bases; J trimming: 5 bases; junction bases outside the gene matches: 9. The CDR3: CSASLGQGGTEAFF. The CDR3 DNA reads as TGCAGTGCTTCCCTGGGACAGGGAGGGACTGAAGCTTTCTTT.

The chain is built from TRBV5-1 and TRBJ1-4, with TRBD1 as a possible D gene (5 bases). Trimming cost V 0 bases and J 5 bases, with 20 bases left between them. Germline CDR1 SGHRS, CDR2 YFSETQ. The CDR3 has 18 amino acids. For the CDR3, the DNA is TGCGCCAGCAGCTTGGCCCTGCGGGGGTTTCAGGGAAATGAAAAACTGTTTTTT. Translated, it gives CASSLALRGFQGNEKLFF.

This clonotype was detected only a few times. This chain connects TRBV20-1 to TRBJ2-1; 10 bases fit TRBD2. The CDR3 spans 15 residues. Losses at the gene ends were 2 bases for V and 7 bases for J; bases not matched to a gene: 8. The V gene's germline CDR1 is DFQATT and CDR2 SNEGSKA (reference sequence). The CDR3 spells CSARTASSGRNEQFF. In DNA form, the CDR3 reads TGCAGTGCTAGAACGGCGTCTAGCGGGAGAAATGAGCAGTTCTTC.

Many counts were recorded for this clonotype. The V call is TRBV29-1, the J call TRBJ2-3; D is perhaps TRBD2 (6 bases). The ends were cut back, 5 bases at V and 5 bases at J, with 8 bases in the middle. The CDR3 loop spans 11 amino acids. Germline loops: CDR1 SQVTM, CDR2 ANQGSEA. The DNA of the CDR3 is TGCAGCGTTCCAGCGGGAGATACGCAGTATTTT. This gives the protein CSVPAGDTQYF.

This clonotype was counted only a few times. The chain employs TRBV18 and TRBJ1-2; 8 positions match TRBD1. V dropped 3 bases and J dropped 4; count of bases not matched to a gene: 16. CDR3 length: 18 residues. Germline lookup yields CDR1 KGHSH and CDR2 LQKENI. This CDR3 is CASSPTGTGPQIVYGYTF. The CDR3 nucleotides are TGTGCCAGCTCACCTACCGGGACAGGCCCTCAAATCGTCTATGGCTACACCTTC.

In its sample, this clonotype was seen a few times. The V and J genes are TRBV20-1 and TRBJ2-2; no reliable D call. The CDR3 is 14 amino acids. Looked up from germline, CDR1 is DFQATT and CDR2 is SNEGSKA (reference sequence). V was shortened by 0 bases and J by 5 bases, with 10 bases between the two germline ends. Here the CDR3 reads CSARDAVGTGELFF. As DNA, the CDR3 is TGCAGTGCTAGAGATGCTGTGGGGACCGGGGAGCTGTTTTTT.

This chain links TRBV29-1 with TRBJ2-2; the D gene is possibly TRBD1 (5 bases). CDR1 is SQVTM, CDR2 ANQGSEA, per germline. The CDR3 has 13 residues. Trimming took off 7 bases at V and 4 bases at J, with 13 bases between the two ends. The CDR3 DNA reads TGCAGCGGGGGCCGGGTCTCCACCGGGGAGCTGTTTTTT. Its translation is CSGGRVSTGELFF.

This chain uses TRBV5-6 with TRBJ1-1; D not resolved. Germline assignment: CDR1 SGHDT and CDR2 YYEEEE. The length of the CDR3 is 15 residues. V was cut by 4 bases and J by 0 bases, with 13 bases left in between. Written as DNA, the CDR3 is TGTGCCAGCAGCCCTAATCGCTGGATGAACACTGAAGCTTTCTTT. Translated, it gives CASSPNRWMNTEAFF.

V is TRBV4-1 and J is TRBJ1-1, with D uncertain. Looked up from germline, CDR1 is MGHRA and CDR2 is YSYEKL. V lost 4 bases to trimming and J lost 1 base, with 19 bases between them. CDR3 size: 17 residues. The CDR3 region has the DNA TGCGCCAGCAGCCCCGGACGGGATTGGTATGAGAACACTGAAGCTTTCTTT. It specifies CASSPGRDWYENTEAFF.

This rearrangement joins TRBV5-6 to TRBJ2-1, with D tentatively TRBD1 (5 bases). The germline V and J ends were trimmed by 4 bases and 4 bases, with 9 bases remaining between them. Per germline, CDR1 SGHDT and CDR2 YYEEEE. CDR3 size: 13 residues. The CDR3 DNA reads as TGTGCCAGCAGCCTGGACAAGTACAATGAGCAGTTCTTC. This gives the protein CASSLDKYNEQFF.

This clonotype was counted ten times or more. This chain uses TRBV5-6 with TRBJ1-5; 8 nucleotides line up with TRBD1. This CDR3 is built from 16 residues. J lost 8 bases, V lost 0 bases, and 10 bases had no gene match. The germline CDR1 and CDR2 sequences are SGHDT and YYEEEE. The chain's CDR3 is CASSLGDRRPLEPQHF. The CDR3, as DNA: TGTGCCAGCAGCTTGGGGGACAGGCGCCCCTTGGAGCCCCAGCATTTT. Full variable domain (outside the CDR3, taken from reference TRBV5-6 and TRBJ1-5): DAGVTQSPTHLIKTRGQQVTLRCSPKSGHDTVSWYQQALGQGPQFIFQYYEEEERQRGNFPDRFSGHQFPNYSSELNVNALLLGDSALYLCASSLGDRRPLEPQHFGDGTRLSIL.

The chain combines TRBV7-2 with TRBJ1-1; D remains unclear. The CDR3 has 14 amino acids. The germline V gene has CDR1 SGHTA and CDR2 FQGNSA. V shed 3 bases and J shed 1 base, with 9 bases lying between them. CDR3 protein: CASSFSPPNTEAFF. The CDR3 DNA is TGTGCCAGCAGCTTCTCGCCCCCGAACACTGAAGCTTTCTTT.

To note about this clonotype: A much bigger clone sits one base away, suggesting this may be a read error. The chain has TRBV5-1 and TRBJ1-1; D not resolved. The CDR3 loop spans 13 amino acids. CDR1 SGHRS and CDR2 YFSETQ come from the germline V gene. The CDR3: CAISLFEDDEAFF. The CDR3, as DNA: TGCGCCATCAGCCTTTTCGAGGACGATGAAGCTTTCTTT.

The chain carries TRBV27 and TRBJ1-5, with 9 positions matching TRBD1. This CDR3 is built from 16 residues. Germline CDR1 MNHEY, CDR2 SMNVEV (reference sequence). After removal of 9 bases from V and 6 bases from J, the junction contained 15 bases not matched to a gene. The CDR3 sequence: CASVRDRVLSGQPQHF. DNA of the CDR3: TGTGCCAGTGTCCGGGACAGGGTTTTGTCGGGTCAGCCCCAGCATTTT.

This clonotype was observed a few times. This sequence joins TRBV7-2 and TRBJ1-1; tentatively, D is TRBD1 (5 bases). Trimming shortened V by 1 base and J by 4 bases, and 10 bases separated the two germline ends. From germline, CDR1 is SGHTA and CDR2 FQGNSA. The length of the CDR3 is 14 residues. Here the CDR3 DNA reads TGTGCCAGCAGCTTAGACCCAGGGTCCACTGAAGCTTTCTTT. Translating it yields CASSLDPGSTEAFF.

Only a few counts were recorded for this clonotype. CDR3 DNA sequence: TGTGCCAGCAGTTCGGACGCCTATTATGGCTACACCTTC. This encodes CASSSDAYYGYTF. The V call is TRBV27, the J call TRBJ1-2; D gene ambiguous. The CDR3 has 13 residues. Trimming took off 4 bases at V and 5 bases at J, with 11 bases between the two ends. Germline values: CDR1 MNHEY, CDR2 SMNVEV (reference sequence).